These T cell receptor beta chains were read from a single sample in a study of T cells after yellow fever vaccination. From the 5' RACE reads, TCRdb called clonotypes with MiXCR, one entry per CDR3 protein. The profile covers about 22,000 distinct CDR3 sequences, with less than 5.5% appearing a single time and over 15% taken by the ten largest. The source material was PBMCs, either bulk or a sorted T-cell subset (CD4+, CD8+, memory, or dextramer-sorted; not recorded which), sampled 35 to 50 days after the first yellow fever vaccination. These receptors were taken from a man aged 18 to 30 who received the YFV17D yellow fever vaccine. The CDR3 runs from the conserved cysteine through the conserved F or W. The D gene is left open where the match is weak. Clone sizes are given selectively: once, few, many, or a class where the clone is expanded.

V	D	J	size	CDR3	DNA
TRBV5-1	-	TRBJ2-3	many	CASSSRDPRADTQYF	TGCGCCAGCAGCTCCCGGGACCCGAGGGCAGATACGCAGTATTTT
TRBV4-3	-	TRBJ2-3	many	CASSQDSVGGNTDTQYF	TGCGCCAGCAGCCAAGATTCGGTCGGGGGAAACACAGATACGCAGTATTTT
TRBV5-5	-	TRBJ2-5	many	CASRNLLNQETQYF	TGTGCCAGCAGGAACCTGTTAAACCAAGAGACCCAGTACTTC
TRBV7-2	-	TRBJ1-4	many	CASSRSNPGWEGGMEKLFF	TGTGCCAGCAGCCGATCCAACCCGGGCTGGGAGGGGGGGATGGAAAAACTGTTTTTT
TRBV6-1	-	TRBJ1-4	few	CASSTEGRGNEKLFF	TGTGCCAGCAGCACCGAGGGCAGGGGTAATGAAAAACTGTTTTTT
TRBV6-2/TRBV6-3	-	TRBJ2-3	many	CASSYLRFPSTDTQYF	TGTGCCAGCAGTTACCTCCGATTCCCTAGCACAGATACGCAGTATTTT
TRBV24-1	TRBD1	TRBJ1-4	many	CATTPGQSNEKLFF	TGTGCCACCACCCCGGGACAGAGTAATGAAAAACTGTTTTTT
TRBV7-2	-	TRBJ1-2	-	CASSSSNYGYTF	TGTGCCAGCTCGTCCAGTAACTATGGCTACACCTTC
TRBV12-5	-	TRBJ2-1	many	CASGPGEGGPNNEQFF	TGTGCTAGTGGACCGGGGGAGGGGGGGCCCAACAATGAGCAGTTCTTC
TRBV4-3	-	TRBJ2-3	many	CASSQESRGEGTDTQYF	TGCGCCAGCAGCCAAGAAAGTAGGGGGGAGGGCACAGATACGCAGTATTTT
TRBV10-1	-	TRBJ2-2	many	CASLGGRELFF	TGCGCCAGCTTGGGGGGCAGGGAGCTGTTTTTT
TRBV4-3	TRBD2	TRBJ2-3	few	CASSQDDTRGGSDTQYF	TGCGCCAGCAGCCAAGATGACACACGGGGGGGCTCCGATACGCAGTATTTT
TRBV13	TRBD2	TRBJ2-7	many	CASRQLAGVRTVNEQYF	TGTGCCAGCAGGCAACTAGCGGGGGTCCGTACGGTAAACGAGCAGTACTTC
TRBV7-6	TRBD2	TRBJ2-1	medium-sized	CASSLGSSGTYNEQFF	TGTGCCAGCAGCTTGGGTTCTAGCGGAACCTACAATGAGCAGTTCTTC
TRBV15	-	TRBJ2-2	many	CATSRVSTAYTGELFF	TGTGCCACCAGCAGAGTGTCGACGGCCTACACCGGGGAGCTGTTTTTT
TRBV30	-	TRBJ2-7	many	CAWSVSRYDSYEQYF	TGTGCCTGGAGTGTAAGTAGGTATGACTCCTACGAGCAGTACTTC
TRBV4-3	-	TRBJ1-4	many	CASSHRRSTTNEKLFF	TGCGCCAGCAGCCACCGGCGGAGTACAACTAATGAAAAACTGTTTTTT
TRBV20-1	-	TRBJ2-3	many	CSAPGPSTDTQYF	TGCAGTGCCCCGGGGCCAAGCACAGATACGCAGTATTTT
TRBV4-3	TRBD2	TRBJ2-2	many	CASSQTSGGATGELFF	TGCGCCAGCAGCCAAACTAGCGGGGGGGCCACCGGGGAGCTGTTTTTT
TRBV5-1	-	TRBJ2-7	many	CASSLAVGIYEQYF	TGCGCCAGCAGCTTGGCCGTGGGGATTTACGAGCAGTACTTC
TRBV12-3/TRBV12-4	-	TRBJ2-5	medium-sized	CASSSPVETQYF	TGTGCCAGCAGCTCCCCAGTGGAGACCCAGTACTTC
TRBV6-5	-	TRBJ1-1	few	CASSYSRNTEAFF	TGTGCCAGCAGTTACTCGAGGAACACTGAAGCTTTCTTT
TRBV5-6	-	TRBJ2-6	many	CASSPVVGANVLTF	TGTGCCAGCAGCCCTGTTGTGGGGGCCAACGTCCTGACTTTC
TRBV20-1	-	TRBJ2-1	many	CSARRLQGLNEQFF	TGCAGTGCTAGACGACTGCAGGGTTTGAATGAGCAGTTCTTC
TRBV28	TRBD1	TRBJ2-2	many	CASSPLDRANTGELFF	TGTGCCAGCAGTCCTTTAGACAGGGCGAACACCGGGGAGCTGTTTTTT
TRBV3-1	-	TRBJ2-3	-	CATSGPIPRDIGTDTQYF	TGTGCCACCTCCGGGCCGATCCCTAGGGATATAGGAACAGATACGCAGTATTTT
TRBV5-1	-	TRBJ1-3	many	CASSLRGRDSGNTIYF	TGCGCCAGCAGCTTACGGGGCCGCGACTCTGGAAACACCATATATTTT
TRBV28	-	TRBJ1-2	-	CASSLPLGPVYGYTF	TGTGCCAGCAGTCTTCCCTTGGGGCCTGTCTATGGCTACACCTTC
TRBV4-3	-	TRBJ2-2	many	CASSPSRRITGELFF	TGCGCCAGCAGCCCTTCTCGCAGGATCACCGGGGAGCTGTTTTTT
TRBV20-1	TRBD1	TRBJ1-2	many	CSARDLRDSNYGYTF	TGCAGTGCTAGAGATCTGAGGGACAGCAACTATGGCTACACCTTC
TRBV11-2	-	TRBJ1-6	many	CASRRGVDRNRRDSPLHF	TGTGCCAGCAGGAGAGGGGTCGACCGTAATCGACGGGATTCACCCCTCCACTTT
TRBV19	-	TRBJ2-3	many	CASRRGLSTDTQYF	TGTGCCAGTAGGAGGGGACTCAGCACAGATACGCAGTATTTT
TRBV7-2	-	TRBJ2-3	many	CASSLVSARTDTQYF	TGTGCCAGCAGCTTAGTTTCGGCGCGCACAGATACGCAGTATTTT
TRBV19	-	TRBJ1-1	few	CASSIGGLNTEAFF	TGTGCCAGTAGTATCGGGGGTTTAAACACTGAAGCTTTCTTT
TRBV20-1	-	TRBJ2-1	many	CSAPTRVREQFF	TGCAGTGCTCCCACGAGGGTCCGTGAGCAGTTCTTC
TRBV28	-	TRBJ2-6	many	CASLGSGANVLTF	TGTGCCAGCCTTGGCTCTGGGGCCAACGTCCTGACTTTC
TRBV6-4	-	TRBJ2-6	many	CASSQNSGANVLTF	TGTGCCAGCAGTCAAAACTCTGGGGCCAACGTCCTGACTTTC
TRBV7-2	-	TRBJ1-1	many	CASSSGFMYTEAFF	TGTGCCAGCAGCTCAGGTTTCATGTACACTGAAGCTTTCTTT
TRBV12-3/TRBV12-4	TRBD1	TRBJ1-2	-	CACSLGAGGTGAAWGYTF	TGTGCCTGCAGTTTAGGGGCTGGCGGGACAGGGGCGGCTTGGGGCTACACCTTC
TRBV19	-	TRBJ1-5	many	CASSIRENYQPQHF	TGTGCCAGTAGTATTCGGGAAAATTATCAGCCCCAGCATTTT
TRBV20-1	TRBD1	TRBJ2-7	many	CSASLGQGRNEQYF	TGCAGTGCTAGTTTGGGACAGGGGAGAAACGAGCAGTACTTC
TRBV18	-	TRBJ1-1	many	CASSFQGTGTEAFF	TGTGCCAGCTCATTTCAGGGGACGGGCACTGAAGCTTTCTTT
TRBV3-1	-	TRBJ2-3	many	CASSQGGGPSDTQYF	TGTGCCAGCAGCCAAGGCGGGGGCCCATCAGATACGCAGTATTTT
TRBV5-1	-	TRBJ2-2	large	CASSSPTNTGELFF	TGCGCCAGCAGCTCCCCCACAAACACCGGGGAGCTGTTTTTT
TRBV6-2/TRBV6-3	-	TRBJ2-3	many	CASSYRGPTQYF	TGTGCCAGCAGTTACAGGGGTCCAACGCAGTATTTT